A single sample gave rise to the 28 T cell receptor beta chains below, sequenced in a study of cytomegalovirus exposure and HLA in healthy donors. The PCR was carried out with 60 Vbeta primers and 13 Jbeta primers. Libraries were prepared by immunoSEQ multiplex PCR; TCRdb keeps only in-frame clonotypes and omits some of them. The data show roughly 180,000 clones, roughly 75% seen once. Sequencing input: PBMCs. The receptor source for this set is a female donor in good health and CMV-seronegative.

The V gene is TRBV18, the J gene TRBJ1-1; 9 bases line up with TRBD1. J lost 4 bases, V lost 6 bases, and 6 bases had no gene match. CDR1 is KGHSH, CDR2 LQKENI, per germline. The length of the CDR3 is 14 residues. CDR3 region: CASSSGTGLTEAFF. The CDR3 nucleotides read TGTGCCAGCTCGTCGGGGACAGGGCTCACTGAAGCTTTCTTT.

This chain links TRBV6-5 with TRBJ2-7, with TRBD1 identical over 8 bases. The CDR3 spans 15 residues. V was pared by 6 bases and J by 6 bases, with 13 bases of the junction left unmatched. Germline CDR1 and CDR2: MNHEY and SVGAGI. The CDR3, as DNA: TGTGCCAGCAGGAGGGACAGGTATGGGGCCAGCGAGCAGTACTTC. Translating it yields CASRRDRYGASEQYF.

The CDR3 sequence is CASSQLAGTGPYEQYF. In DNA form, the CDR3 reads TGTGCCAGCAGCCAGCTCGCCGGGACAGGGCCCTACGAGCAGTACTTC. This rearrangement joins TRBV5-4 to TRBJ2-7, with TRBD1 matching over 9 bases. The CDR3 covers 16 residues. Germline trimming cut 4 bases from V and 2 bases from J; bases unmatched to any gene: 10. In germline, CDR1 is SGHNT, CDR2 YYREEE (reference sequence).

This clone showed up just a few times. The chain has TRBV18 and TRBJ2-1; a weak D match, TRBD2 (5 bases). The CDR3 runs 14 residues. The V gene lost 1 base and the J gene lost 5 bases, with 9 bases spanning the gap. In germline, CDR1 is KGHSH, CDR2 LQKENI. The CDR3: CASSPLPGDNEQFF. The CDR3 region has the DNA TGTGCCAGCTCACCACTCCCCGGGGACAATGAGCAGTTCTTC.

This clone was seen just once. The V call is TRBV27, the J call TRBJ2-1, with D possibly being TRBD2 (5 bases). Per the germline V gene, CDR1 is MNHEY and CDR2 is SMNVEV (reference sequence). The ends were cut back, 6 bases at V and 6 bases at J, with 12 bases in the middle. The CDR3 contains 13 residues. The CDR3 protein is CASRPGTPNEQFF. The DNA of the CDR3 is TGTGCCAGCAGGCCGGGAACCCCCAATGAGCAGTTCTTC.

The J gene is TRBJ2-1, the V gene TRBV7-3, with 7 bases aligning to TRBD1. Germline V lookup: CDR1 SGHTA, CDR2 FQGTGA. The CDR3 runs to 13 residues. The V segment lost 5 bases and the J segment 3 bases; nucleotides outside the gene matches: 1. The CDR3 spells CASSPGGYNEQFF. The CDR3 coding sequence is TGTGCCAGCAGCCCAGGGGGCTACAATGAGCAGTTCTTC.

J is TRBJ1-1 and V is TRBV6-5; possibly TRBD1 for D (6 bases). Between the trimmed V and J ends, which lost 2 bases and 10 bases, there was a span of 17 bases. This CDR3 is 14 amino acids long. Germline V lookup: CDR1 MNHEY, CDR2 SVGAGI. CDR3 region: CASSYAGVGGRAFF. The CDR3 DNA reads TGTGCCAGCAGTTACGCGGGGGTAGGGGGTCGAGCTTTCTTT.

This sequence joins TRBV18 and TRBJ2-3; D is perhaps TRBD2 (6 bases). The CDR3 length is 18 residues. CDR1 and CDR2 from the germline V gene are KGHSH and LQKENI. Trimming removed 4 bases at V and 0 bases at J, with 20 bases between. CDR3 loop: CASSLTTAGTASTDTQYF. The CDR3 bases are TGTGCCAGCTCACTAACCACGGCGGGGACGGCCAGCACAGATACGCAGTATTTT.

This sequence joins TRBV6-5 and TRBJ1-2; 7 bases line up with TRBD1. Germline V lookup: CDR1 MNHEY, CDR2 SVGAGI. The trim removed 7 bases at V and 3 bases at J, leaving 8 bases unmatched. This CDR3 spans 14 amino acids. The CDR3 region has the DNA TGTGCCAGCACCCTGGACAGGCGCCACTATGGCTACACCTTC. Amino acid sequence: CASTLDRRHYGYTF.

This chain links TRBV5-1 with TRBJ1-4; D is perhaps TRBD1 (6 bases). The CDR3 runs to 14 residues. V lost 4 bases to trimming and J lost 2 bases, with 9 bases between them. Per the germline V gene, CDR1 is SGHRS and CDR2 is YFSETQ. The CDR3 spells CASSPQGTNEKLFF. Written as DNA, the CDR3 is TGCGCCAGCAGCCCCCAGGGGACTAATGAAAAACTGTTTTTT.

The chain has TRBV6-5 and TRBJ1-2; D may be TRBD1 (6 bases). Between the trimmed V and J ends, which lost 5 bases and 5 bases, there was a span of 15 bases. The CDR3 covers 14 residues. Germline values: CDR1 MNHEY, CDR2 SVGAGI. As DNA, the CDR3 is TGTGCCAGCAGTAACTGGGGACAACAGTATGGCTACACCTTC. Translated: CASSNWGQQYGYTF.

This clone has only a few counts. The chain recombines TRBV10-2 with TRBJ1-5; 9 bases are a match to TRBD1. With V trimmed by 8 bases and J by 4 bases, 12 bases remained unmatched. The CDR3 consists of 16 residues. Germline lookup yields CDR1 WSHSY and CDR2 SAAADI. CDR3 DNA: TGCGCCAGCCAACCCGCAGGTGGGACAGGGAATCAGCCCCAGCATTTT. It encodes CASQPAGGTGNQPQHF.

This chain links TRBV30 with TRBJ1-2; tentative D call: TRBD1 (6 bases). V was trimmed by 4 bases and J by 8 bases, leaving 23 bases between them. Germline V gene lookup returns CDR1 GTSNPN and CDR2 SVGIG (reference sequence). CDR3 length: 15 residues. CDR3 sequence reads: CAWITARGSSYGYTF. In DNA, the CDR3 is TGTGCCTGGATTACCGCCAGGGGTAGTTCCTACGGCTACACCTTC.

The CDR3 reads CASSLQLAVTGELFF. In nucleotides, the CDR3 is TGTGCCAGCAGCTTACAACTAGCGGTGACCGGGGAGCTGTTTTTT. The genes are TRBV7-9 and TRBJ2-2; TRBD2 agrees at 8 bases. Per germline, CDR1 SEHNR and CDR2 FQNEAQ (reference sequence). CDR3 length equals 15 residues. The V segment lost 2 bases and the J segment 5 bases; nucleotides outside the gene matches: 4.

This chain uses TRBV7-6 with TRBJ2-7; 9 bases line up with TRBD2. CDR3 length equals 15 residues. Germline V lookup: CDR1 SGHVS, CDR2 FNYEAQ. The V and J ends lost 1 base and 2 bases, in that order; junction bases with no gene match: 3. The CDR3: CASSLGTSEAYEQYF. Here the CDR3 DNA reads TGTGCCAGCAGCTTAGGGACTAGCGAGGCCTACGAGCAGTACTTC.

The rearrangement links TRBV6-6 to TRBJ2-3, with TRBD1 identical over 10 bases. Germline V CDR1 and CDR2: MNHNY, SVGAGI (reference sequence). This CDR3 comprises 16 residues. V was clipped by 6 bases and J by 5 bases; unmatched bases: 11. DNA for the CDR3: TGTGCCAGCAGCCCCTGGGACAGGGGAGGCCTAGATACGCAGTATTTT. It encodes CASSPWDRGGLDTQYF.

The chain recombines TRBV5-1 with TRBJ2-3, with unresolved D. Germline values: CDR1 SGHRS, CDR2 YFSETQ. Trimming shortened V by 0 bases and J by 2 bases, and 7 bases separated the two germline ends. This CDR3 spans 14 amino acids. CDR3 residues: CASSLAQNTDTQYF. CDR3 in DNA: TGCGCCAGCAGCTTGGCCCAGAACACAGATACGCAGTATTTT.

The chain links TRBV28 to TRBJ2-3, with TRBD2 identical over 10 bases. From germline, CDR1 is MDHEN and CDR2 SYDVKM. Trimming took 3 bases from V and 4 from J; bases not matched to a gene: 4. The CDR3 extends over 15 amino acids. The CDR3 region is CASSFSGRTSDTQYF. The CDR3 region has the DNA TGTGCCAGCAGTTTTAGCGGGAGGACGTCAGATACGCAGTATTTT.

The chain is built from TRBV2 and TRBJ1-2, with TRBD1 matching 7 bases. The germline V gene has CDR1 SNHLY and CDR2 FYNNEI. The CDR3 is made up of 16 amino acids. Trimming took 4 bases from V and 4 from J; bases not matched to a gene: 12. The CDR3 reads CASSGKGTVISYGYTF. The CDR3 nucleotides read TGTGCCAGCAGTGGAAAAGGGACAGTTATCTCCTATGGCTACACCTTC.

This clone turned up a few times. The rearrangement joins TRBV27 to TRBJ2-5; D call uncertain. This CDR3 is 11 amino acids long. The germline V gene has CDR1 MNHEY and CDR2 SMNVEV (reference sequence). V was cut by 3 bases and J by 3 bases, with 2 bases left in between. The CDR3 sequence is CASSFEETQYF. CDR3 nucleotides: TGTGCCAGCAGTTTCGAAGAGACCCAGTACTTC.

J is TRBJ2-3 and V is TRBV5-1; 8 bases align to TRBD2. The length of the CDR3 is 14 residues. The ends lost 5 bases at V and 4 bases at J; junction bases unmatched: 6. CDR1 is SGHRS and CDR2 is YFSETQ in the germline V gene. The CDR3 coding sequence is TGCGCCAGCAGATCCAGCGGGAGCGCAGATACGCAGTATTTT. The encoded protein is CASRSSGSADTQYF.

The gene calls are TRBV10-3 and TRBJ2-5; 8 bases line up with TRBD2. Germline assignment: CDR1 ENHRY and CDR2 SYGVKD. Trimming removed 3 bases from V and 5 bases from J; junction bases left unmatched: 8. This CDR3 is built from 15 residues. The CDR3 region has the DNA TGTGCCATCAGTGACCCGGGGGGGGATTTGGAGACCCAGTACTTC. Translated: CAISDPGGDLETQYF.

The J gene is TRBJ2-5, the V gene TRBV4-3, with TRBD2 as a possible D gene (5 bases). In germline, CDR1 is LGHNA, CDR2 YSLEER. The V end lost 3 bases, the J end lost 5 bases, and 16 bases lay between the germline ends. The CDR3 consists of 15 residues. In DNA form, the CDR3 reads TGCGCCAGCAGCCATGGCCTCGGTACGGGGGAGACCCAGTACTTC. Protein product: CASSHGLGTGETQYF.

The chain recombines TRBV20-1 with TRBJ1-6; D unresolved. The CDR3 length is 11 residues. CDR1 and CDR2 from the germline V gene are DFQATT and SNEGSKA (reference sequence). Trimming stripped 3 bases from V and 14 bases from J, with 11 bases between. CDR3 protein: CSASSRRTLHF. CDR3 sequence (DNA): TGCAGTGCTAGTTCCCGGCGGACCCTCCACTTT.

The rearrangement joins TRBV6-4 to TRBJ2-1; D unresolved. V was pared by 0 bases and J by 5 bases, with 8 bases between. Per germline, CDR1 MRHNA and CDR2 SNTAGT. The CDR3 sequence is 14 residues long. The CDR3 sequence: CASSDSVRNNEQFF. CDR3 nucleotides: TGTGCCAGCAGTGACTCGGTGCGAAACAATGAGCAGTTCTTC.

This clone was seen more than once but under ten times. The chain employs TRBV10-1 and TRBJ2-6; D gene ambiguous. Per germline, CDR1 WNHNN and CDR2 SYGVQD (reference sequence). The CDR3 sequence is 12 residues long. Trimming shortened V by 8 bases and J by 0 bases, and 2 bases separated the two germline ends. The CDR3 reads CASHSGANVLTF. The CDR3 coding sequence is TGCGCCAGCCACTCTGGGGCCAACGTCCTGACTTTC.

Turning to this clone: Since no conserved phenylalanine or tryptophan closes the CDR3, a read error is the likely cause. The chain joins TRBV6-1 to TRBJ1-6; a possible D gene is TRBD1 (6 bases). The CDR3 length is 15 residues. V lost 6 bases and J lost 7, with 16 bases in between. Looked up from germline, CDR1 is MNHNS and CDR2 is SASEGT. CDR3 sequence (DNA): TGTGCCAGCAGCGAATGGGGGCAACTAAATTCACCCCTCCACGTT. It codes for CASSEWGQLNSPLHV.

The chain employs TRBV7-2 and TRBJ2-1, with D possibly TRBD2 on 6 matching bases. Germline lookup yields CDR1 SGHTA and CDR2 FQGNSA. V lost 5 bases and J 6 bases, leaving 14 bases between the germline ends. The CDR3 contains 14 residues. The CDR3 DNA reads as TGTGCCAGCAGCCTCACAACCGGGAGCAATGAGCAGTTCTTC. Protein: CASSLTTGSNEQFF.